This T cell receptor beta chain was captured in a study of control samples from healthy donors and cancer patients. Profiled with immunoSEQ multiplex PCR; TCRdb holds only in-frame clones, not every one. The table lists about 180,000 clones, 85% to 90% of them singletons. V was shortened by 1 base and J by 3 bases, with 3 bases between the two germline ends. The CDR3 spans 13 residues. This clone was seen a few times. Other nucleotide sequences in the sample specify the same CDR3. This TCR came from a woman aged 45-65 years in good health. The chain is built from TRBV12-3 or TRBV12-4 and TRBJ1-4; D is undetermined. The sample was blood. CDR3 nucleotide sequence: TGTGCCAGCAGTTTAGGTGCTAATGAAAAACTGTTTTTT. It encodes CASSLGANEKLFF.